Only a few counts were recorded for the clone carrying this TCR beta chain. No antigen is known for it. Scientists isolated CD4+ T cells after a roughly ten-day culture period ended. The data stem from a study of vaccination effects on CD4 cells after COVID-19. Across the whole study: Sampling occurred 16 days and one week pre-vaccination in a couple of convalescent patients.

Libraries were prepared by immunoSEQ multiplex PCR; TCRdb keeps only in-frame clonotypes and omits some of them. The table has roughly 68,000 clones, approximately 72% seen once. The CDR3 sequence is 14 residues long. The germline CDR1 and CDR2 sequences are LGHDT and YNNKEL (reference sequence). V was trimmed by 1 base and J by 4 bases, leaving 5 bases between them. This chain joins TRBV3-1 (or the pseudogene TRBV3-2) and TRBJ1-6; tentative D call: TRBD1 (5 bases). The source material was CD4+ T cells from PBMCs cultured without peptide, sampled before COVID-19 vaccination. The receptor's source is a human donor who had a prior SARS-CoV-2 infection. In DNA, the CDR3 is TGTGCCAGCAGCCAAGGACAGTATAATTCACCCCTCCACTTT. This sequence encodes CASSQGQYNSPLHF.